Listed here is a single T cell receptor beta chain. Measured with immunoSEQ multiplex PCR; TCRdb has only the in-frame clones, and not every one. The sample lists approximately 320,000 clones; 90% were seen once. This CDR3 spans 14 amino acids. Losses at the gene ends were 6 bases for V and 1 base for J; bases not matched to a gene: 4. Germline V gene sequence: CDR1 LNHDA, CDR2 SQIVND (reference sequence). The data derive from a study of blood T cell repertoires in COVID-19. Participant-reported clinical history was the basis for cohort assignment. Donors in Cohort 3 counted as recovered after two negative PCRs, clearance, or symptom resolution.

This chain links TRBV19 with TRBJ1-1, with 8 bases matching TRBD1. Sequenced input: PBMCs or T cells enriched from blood (not recorded which). This receptor was taken from a man in his sixties who had recovered from COVID-19. The CDR3: CASRTGAANTEAFF. The CDR3, as DNA: TGTGCCAGTAGGACAGGGGCGGCGAACACTGAAGCTTTCTTT.